The source of this T cell receptor (beta chain) is a study of Ad26.COV2.S vaccination and SARS-CoV-2 variants. Across the study: Into the muscle, Ad26.COV2.S was dosed once or twice, 56 days apart. Whole-study findings and limits: Substantial response breadth was reportedly seen for spike-specific CD8+ and CD4+ T cells after vaccination.

This CDR3 has 15 amino acids. The V gene lost 2 bases and the J gene lost 9 bases, with 14 bases spanning the gap. CDR1 is MNHEY and CDR2 is SMNVEV in the germline V gene (reference sequence). Libraries were prepared by immunoSEQ multiplex PCR; TCRdb keeps only in-frame clonotypes and omits some of them. The table shows approximately 420,000 clones, with 80% to 90% occurring only once. Notes on this clone: Its target is unknown.

As for treatment: approximately 18 received Ad26.COV2.S at low or high dose, single or two shots; 5 received placebo; per-sample allocation not given. The samples date from day 63 after the first vaccine or placebo injection. Boston hosted the donor, who was an adult aged 18-55 years. The chain employs TRBV27 and TRBJ1-6; D is unresolved. This receptor was taken from a person between 18 and 65 years old who received the Ad26.COV2.S COVID-19 vaccine or a placebo. The sample here was peripheral blood, taken in a trial of Ad26.COV2.S vaccine versus placebo. The DNA for the CDR3 is TGTGCCAGCAGTTTAGTCGGCCGCATGAGTTCACCCCTCCACTTT. This gives the protein CASSLVGRMSSPLHF.